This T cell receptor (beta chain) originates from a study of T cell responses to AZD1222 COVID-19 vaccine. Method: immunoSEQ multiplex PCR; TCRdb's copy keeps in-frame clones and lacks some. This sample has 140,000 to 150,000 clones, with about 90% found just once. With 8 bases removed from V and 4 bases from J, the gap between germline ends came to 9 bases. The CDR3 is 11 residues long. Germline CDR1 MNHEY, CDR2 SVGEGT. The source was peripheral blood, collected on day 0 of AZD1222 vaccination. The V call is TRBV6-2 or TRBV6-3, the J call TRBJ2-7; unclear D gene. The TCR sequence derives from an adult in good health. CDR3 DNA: TGTGCCAGCGGCCCCCGGTACGAGCAGTACTTC. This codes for CASGPRYEQYF.